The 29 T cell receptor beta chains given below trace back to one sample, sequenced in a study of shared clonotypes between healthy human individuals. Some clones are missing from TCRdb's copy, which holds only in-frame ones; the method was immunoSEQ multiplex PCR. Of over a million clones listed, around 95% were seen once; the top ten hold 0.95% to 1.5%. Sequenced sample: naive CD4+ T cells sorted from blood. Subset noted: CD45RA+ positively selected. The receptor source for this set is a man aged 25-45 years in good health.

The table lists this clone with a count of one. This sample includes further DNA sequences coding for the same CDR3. The CDR3 spells CASSLVGTANTEAFF. CDR3 bases: TGTGCCAGCAGCTTAGTAGGGACAGCCAACACTGAAGCTTTCTTT. The V and J genes are TRBV7-2 and TRBJ1-1; TRBD1 aligns across 7 bases. Germline assignment: CDR1 SGHTA and CDR2 FQGNSA. The CDR3 contains 15 residues. Unmatched junction bases numbered 4, after V lost 1 base and J lost 2 bases.

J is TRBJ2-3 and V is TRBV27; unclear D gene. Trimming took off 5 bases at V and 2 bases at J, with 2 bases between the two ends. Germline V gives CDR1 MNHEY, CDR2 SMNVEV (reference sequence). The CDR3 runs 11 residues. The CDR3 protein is CASSNTDTQYF. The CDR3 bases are TGTGCCAGCAGTAACACAGATACGCAGTATTTT.

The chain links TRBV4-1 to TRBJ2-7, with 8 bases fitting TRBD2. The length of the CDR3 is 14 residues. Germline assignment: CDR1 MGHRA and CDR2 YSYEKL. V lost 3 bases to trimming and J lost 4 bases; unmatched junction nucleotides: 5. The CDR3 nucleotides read TGCGCCAGCAGCCACAGCGGGAGTTGGTACGAGCAGTACTTC. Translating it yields CASSHSGSWYEQYF.

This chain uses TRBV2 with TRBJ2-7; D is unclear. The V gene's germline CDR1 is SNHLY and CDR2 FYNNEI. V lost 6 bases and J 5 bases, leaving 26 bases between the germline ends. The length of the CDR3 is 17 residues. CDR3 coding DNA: TGTGCCAGCAGAATAAGAGTCACCACATACCTTCCCAACGAGCAGTACTTC. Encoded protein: CASRIRVTTYLPNEQYF.

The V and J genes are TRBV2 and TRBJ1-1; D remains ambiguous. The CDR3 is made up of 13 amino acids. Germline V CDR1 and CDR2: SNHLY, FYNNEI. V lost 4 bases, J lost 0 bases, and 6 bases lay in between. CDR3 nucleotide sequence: TGTGCCAGCAGTGTCATGTTGAACACTGAAGCTTTCTTT. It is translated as CASSVMLNTEAFF.

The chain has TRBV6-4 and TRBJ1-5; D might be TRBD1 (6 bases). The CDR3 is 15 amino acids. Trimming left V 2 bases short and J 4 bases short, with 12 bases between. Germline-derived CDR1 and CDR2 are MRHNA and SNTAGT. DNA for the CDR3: TGTGCCAGCAGTGACCCGGCCAGGGGAAATCAGCCCCAGCATTTT. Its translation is CASSDPARGNQPQHF.

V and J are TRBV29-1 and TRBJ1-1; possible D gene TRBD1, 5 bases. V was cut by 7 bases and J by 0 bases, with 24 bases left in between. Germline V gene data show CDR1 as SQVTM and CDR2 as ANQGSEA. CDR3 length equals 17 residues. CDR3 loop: CSAGLGARGHMNTEAFF. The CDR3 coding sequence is TGCAGCGCAGGCCTCGGGGCCCGAGGCCATATGAACACTGAAGCTTTCTTT.

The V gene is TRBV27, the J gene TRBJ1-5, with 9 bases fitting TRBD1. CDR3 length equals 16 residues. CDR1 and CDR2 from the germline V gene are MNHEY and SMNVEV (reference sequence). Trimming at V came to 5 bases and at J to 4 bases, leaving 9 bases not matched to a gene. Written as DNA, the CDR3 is TGTGCCAGCAGTCCCGGGACAGGGTTGAGGAATCAGCCCCAGCATTTT. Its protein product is CASSPGTGLRNQPQHF.

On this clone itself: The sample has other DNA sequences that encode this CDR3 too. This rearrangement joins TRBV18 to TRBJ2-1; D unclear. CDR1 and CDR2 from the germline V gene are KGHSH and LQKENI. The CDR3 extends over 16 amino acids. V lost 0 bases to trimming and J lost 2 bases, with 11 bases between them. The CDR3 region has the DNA TGTGCCAGCTCACCACCAGATTCCCTGGCCTACAATGAGCAGTTCTTC. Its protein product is CASSPPDSLAYNEQFF.

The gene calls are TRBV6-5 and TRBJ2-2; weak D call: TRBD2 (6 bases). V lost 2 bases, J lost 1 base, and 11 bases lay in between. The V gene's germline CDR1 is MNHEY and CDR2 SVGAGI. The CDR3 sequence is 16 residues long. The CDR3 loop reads CASSYDRGLNTGELFF. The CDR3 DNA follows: TGTGCCAGCAGTTACGATCGGGGACTGAACACCGGGGAGCTGTTTTTT.

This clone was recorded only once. The CDR3 spells CASSFAGVETQYF. For the CDR3, the DNA is TGTGCCAGCAGTTTTGCGGGAGTGGAGACCCAGTACTTC. The chain couples TRBV27 to TRBJ2-5, with 7 positions matching TRBD2. V was clipped by 3 bases and J by 5 bases; unmatched bases: 3. The CDR3 loop spans 13 amino acids. CDR1 is MNHEY and CDR2 is SMNVEV in the germline V gene (reference sequence).

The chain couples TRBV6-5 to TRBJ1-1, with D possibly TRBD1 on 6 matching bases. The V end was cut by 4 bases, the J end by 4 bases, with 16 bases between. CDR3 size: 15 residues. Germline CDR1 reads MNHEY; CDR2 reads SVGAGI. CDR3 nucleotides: TGTGCCAGCAGTTCCAGTCGGAAGGGGGTCACTGAAGCTTTCTTT. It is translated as CASSSSRKGVTEAFF.

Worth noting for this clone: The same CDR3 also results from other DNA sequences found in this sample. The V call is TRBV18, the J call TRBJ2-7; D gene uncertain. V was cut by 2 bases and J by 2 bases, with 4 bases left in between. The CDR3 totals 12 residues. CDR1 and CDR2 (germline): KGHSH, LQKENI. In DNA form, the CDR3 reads TGTGCCAGCTCACCAACCCCCTACGAGCAGTACTTC. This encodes CASSPTPYEQYF.

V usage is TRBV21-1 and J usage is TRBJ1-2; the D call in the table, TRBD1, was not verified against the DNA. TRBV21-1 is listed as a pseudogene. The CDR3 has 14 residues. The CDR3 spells CASSKGGQGIGYTF. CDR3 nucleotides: TGTGCCAGCAGCAAAGGGGGACAGGGGATTGGCTACACCTTC.

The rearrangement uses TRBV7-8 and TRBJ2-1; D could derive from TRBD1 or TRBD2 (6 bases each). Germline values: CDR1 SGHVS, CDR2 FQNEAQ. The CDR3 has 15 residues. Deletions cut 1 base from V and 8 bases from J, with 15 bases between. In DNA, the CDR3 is TGTGCCAGCAGCTTAGAGGGCGGAGGGGGATATGAGCAGTTCTTC. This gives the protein CASSLEGGGGYEQFF. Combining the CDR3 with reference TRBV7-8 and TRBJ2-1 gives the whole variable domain GAGVSQSPRYKVAKRGQDVALRCDPISGHVSLFWYQQALGQGPEFLTYFQNEAQLDKSGLPSDRFFAERPEGSVSTLKIQRTQQEDSAVYLCASSLEGGGGYEQFFGPGTRLTVL.

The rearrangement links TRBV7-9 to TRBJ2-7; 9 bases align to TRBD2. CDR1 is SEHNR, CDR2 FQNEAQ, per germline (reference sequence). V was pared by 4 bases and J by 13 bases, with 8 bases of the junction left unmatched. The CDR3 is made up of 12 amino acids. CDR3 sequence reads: CASSSSSGSRYF. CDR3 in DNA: TGTGCCAGCAGCTCAAGTAGCGGGAGCCGCTACTTC.

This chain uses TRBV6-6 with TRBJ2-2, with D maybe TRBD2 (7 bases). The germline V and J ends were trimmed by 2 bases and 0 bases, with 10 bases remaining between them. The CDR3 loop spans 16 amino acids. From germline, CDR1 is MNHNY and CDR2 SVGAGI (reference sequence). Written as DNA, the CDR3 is TGTGCCAGCAGTTACGGAGGGGGGGCGAACACCGGGGAGCTGTTTTTT. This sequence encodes CASSYGGGANTGELFF.

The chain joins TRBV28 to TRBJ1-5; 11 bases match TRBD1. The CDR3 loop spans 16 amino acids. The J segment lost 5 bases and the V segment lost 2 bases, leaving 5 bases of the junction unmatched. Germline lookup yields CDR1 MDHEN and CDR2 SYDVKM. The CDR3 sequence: CASSLRRTGGDQPQHF. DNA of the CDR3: TGTGCCAGCAGTTTACGGAGGACAGGGGGCGATCAGCCCCAGCATTTT.

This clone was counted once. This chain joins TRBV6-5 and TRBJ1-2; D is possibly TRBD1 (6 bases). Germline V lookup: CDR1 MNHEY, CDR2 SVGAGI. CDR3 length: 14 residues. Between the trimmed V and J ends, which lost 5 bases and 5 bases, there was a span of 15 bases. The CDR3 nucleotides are TGTGCCAGCAGTCCCACAGGGAACATTTATGGCTACACCTTC. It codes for CASSPTGNIYGYTF.

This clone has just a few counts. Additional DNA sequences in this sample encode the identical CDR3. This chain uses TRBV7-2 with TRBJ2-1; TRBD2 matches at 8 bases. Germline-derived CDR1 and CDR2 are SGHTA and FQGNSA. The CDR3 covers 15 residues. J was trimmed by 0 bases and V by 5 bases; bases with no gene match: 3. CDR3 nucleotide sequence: TGTGCCAGCAGCCCAAGCGGGAGCTCCTACAATGAGCAGTTCTTC. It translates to CASSPSGSSYNEQFF.

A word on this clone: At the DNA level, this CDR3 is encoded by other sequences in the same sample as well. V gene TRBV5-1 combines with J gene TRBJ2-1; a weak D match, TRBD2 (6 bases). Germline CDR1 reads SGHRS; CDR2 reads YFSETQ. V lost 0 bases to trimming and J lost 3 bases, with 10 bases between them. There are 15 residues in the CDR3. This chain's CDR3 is CASSLGDSSYNEQFF. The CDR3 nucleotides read TGCGCCAGCAGCTTGGGGGACTCGAGCTACAATGAGCAGTTCTTC.

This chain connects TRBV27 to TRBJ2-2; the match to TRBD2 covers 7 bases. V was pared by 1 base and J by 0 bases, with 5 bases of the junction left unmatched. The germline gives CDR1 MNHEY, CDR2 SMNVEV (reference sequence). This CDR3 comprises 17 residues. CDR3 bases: TGTGCCAGCAGTTTATTCCCTAGCGGAACGAACACCGGGGAGCTGTTTTTT. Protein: CASSLFPSGTNTGELFF.

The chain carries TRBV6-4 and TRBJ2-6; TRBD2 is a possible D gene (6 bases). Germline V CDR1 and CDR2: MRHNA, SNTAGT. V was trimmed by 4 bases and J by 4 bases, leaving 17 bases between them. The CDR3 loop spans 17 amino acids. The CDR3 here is CASSASDAGSGANVLTF. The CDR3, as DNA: TGTGCCAGCAGTGCTTCGGACGCGGGGTCCGGGGCCAACGTCCTGACTTTC.

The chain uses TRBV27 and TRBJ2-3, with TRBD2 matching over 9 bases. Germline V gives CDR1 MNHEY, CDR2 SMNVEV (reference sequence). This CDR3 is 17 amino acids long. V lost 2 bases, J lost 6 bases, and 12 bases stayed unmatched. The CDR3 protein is CASSLGGPGLAGDTQYF. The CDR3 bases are TGTGCCAGCAGTTTAGGGGGTCCGGGACTAGCAGGGGATACGCAGTATTTT.

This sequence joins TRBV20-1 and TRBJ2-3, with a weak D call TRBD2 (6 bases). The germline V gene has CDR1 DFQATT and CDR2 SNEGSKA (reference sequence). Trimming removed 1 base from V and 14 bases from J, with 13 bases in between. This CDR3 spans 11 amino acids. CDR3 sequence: CSARAGVVRYF. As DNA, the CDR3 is TGCAGTGCTAGAGCGGGGGTAGTTCGGTATTTT.

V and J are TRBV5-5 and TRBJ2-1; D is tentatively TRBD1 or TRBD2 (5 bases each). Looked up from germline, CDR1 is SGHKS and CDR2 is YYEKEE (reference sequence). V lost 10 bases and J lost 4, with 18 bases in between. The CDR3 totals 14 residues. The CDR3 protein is CADGVGRNYNEQFF. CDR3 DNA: TGTGCCGATGGGGTGGGACGGAATTACAATGAGCAGTTCTTC.

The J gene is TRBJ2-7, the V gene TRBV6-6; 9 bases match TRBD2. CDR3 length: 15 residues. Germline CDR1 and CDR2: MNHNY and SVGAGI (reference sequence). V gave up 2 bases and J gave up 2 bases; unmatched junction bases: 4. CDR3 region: CASSYTAGGPYEQYF. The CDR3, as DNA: TGTGCCAGCAGTTACACGGCGGGAGGGCCCTACGAGCAGTACTTC.

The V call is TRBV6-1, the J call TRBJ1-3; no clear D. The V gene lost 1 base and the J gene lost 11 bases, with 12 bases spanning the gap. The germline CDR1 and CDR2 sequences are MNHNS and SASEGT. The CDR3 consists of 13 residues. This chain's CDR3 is CASSEGLERSIYF. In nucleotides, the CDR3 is TGTGCCAGCAGTGAAGGTTTGGAAAGGTCCATATATTTT.

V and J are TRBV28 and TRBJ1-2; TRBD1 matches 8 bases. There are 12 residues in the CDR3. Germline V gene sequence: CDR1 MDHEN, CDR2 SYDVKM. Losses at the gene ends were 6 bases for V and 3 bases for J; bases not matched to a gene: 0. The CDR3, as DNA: TGTGCCAGCAGACAGGGGGACTATGGCTACACCTTC. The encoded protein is CASRQGDYGYTF.